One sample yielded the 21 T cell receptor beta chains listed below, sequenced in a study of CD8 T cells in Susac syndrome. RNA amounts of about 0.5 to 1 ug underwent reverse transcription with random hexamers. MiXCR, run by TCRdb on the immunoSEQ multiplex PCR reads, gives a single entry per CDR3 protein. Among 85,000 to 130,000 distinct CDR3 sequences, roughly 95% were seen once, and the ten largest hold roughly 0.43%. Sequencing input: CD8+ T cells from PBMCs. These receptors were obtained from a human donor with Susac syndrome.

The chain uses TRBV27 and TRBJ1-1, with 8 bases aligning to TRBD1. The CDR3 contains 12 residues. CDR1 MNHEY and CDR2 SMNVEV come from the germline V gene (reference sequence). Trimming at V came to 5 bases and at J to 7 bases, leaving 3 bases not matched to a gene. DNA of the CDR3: TGTGCCAGCAGTCCGACAGGGGTTGAAGCTTTCTTT. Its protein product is CASSPTGVEAFF.

CDR3 residues: CASSSGLAGDADTQYF. CDR3 coding DNA: TGTGCCAGCAGCTCTGGACTAGCGGGGGATGCAGATACGCAGTATTTT. This chain links TRBV13 with TRBJ2-3; 13 bases are a match to TRBD2. V lost 4 bases and J lost 4; bases outside the gene matches: 5. Germline CDR1 PRHDT, CDR2 FYEKMQ (reference sequence). This CDR3 contains 16 residues.

CDR3 bases: TGCGCCAGCAGCCAAGATAGTGCGGGCTATGAGCAGTTCTTC. This codes for CASSQDSAGYEQFF. The rearrangement joins TRBV4-1 to TRBJ2-1, with a tentative D call TRBD2 (5 bases). Germline loops: CDR1 MGHRA, CDR2 YSYEKL. The CDR3 runs 14 residues. Trimming took 0 bases from V and 8 from J, leaving 11 bases between them.

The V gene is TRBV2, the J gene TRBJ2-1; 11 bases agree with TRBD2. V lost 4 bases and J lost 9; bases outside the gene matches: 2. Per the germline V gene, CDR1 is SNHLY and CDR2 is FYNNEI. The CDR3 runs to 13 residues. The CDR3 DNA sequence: TGTGCCAGCAGTGGAGGGACTAGCGGTGAGCAGTTCTTC. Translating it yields CASSGGTSGEQFF. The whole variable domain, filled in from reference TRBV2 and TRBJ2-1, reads EPEVTQTPSHQVTQMGQEVILRCVPISNHLYFYWYRQILGQKVEFLVSFYNNEISEKSEIFDDQFSVERPDGSNFTLKIRSTKLEDSAMYFCASSGGTSGEQFFGPGTRLTVL.

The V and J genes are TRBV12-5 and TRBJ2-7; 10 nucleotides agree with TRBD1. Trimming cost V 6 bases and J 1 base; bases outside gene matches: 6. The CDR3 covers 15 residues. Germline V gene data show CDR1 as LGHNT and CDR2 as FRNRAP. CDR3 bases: TGTGCTAGTGGACCGGGACAGGGGAGGTCCTACGAGCAGTACTTC. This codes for CASGPGQGRSYEQYF.

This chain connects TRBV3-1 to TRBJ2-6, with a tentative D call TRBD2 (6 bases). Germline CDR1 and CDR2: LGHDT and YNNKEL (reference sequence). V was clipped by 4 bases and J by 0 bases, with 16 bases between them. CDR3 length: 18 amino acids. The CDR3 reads CASSLLRGTLSGANVLTF. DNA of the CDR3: TGTGCCAGCAGCCTACTACGGGGGACCCTCTCTGGGGCCAACGTCCTGACTTTC.

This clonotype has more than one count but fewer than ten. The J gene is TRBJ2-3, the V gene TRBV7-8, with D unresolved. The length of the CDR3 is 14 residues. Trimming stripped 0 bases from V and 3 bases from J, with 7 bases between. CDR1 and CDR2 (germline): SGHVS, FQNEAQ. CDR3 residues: CASSLALGTDTQYF. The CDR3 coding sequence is TGTGCCAGCAGCTTAGCTCTTGGGACAGATACGCAGTATTTT.

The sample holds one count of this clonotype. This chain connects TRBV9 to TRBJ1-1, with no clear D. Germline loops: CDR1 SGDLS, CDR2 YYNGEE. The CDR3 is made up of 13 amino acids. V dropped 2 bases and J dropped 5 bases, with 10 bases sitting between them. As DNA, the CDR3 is TGTGCCAGCAGCGTCGAGGTGGGGACTGAAGCTTTCTTT. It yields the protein CASSVEVGTEAFF. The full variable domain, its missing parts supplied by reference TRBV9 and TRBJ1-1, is DSGVTQTPKHLITATGQRVTLRCSPRSGDLSVYWYQQSLDQGLQFLIQYYNGEERAKGNILERFSAQQFPDLHSELNLSSLELGDSALYFCASSVEVGTEAFFGQGTRLTVV.

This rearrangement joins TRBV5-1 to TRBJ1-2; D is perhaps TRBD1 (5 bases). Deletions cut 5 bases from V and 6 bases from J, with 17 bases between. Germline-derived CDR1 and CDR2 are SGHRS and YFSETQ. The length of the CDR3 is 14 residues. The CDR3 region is CASSPTDDLDGYTF. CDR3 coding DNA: TGCGCCAGCAGTCCGACAGATGATCTCGATGGCTACACCTTC.

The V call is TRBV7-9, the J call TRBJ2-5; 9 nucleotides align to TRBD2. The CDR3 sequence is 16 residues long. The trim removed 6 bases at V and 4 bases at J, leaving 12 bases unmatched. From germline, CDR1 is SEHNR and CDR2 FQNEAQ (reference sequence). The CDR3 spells CASSPIAGGPGETQYF. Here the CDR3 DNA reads TGTGCCAGCAGTCCAATCGCGGGGGGGCCGGGAGAGACCCAGTACTTC.

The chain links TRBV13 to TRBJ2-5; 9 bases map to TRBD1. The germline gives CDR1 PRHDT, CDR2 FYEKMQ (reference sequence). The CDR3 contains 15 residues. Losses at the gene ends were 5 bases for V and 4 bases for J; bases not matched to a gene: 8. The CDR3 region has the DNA TGTGCCAGCAGCGAGAGTACAGGGGGCCGAGAGACCCAGTACTTC. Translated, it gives CASSESTGGRETQYF. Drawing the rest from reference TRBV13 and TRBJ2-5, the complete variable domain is AAGVIQSPRHLIKEKRETATLKCYPIPRHDTVYWYQQGPGQDPQFLISFYEKMQSDKGSIPDRFSAQQFSDYHSELNMSSLELGDSALYFCASSESTGGRETQYFGPGTRLLVL.

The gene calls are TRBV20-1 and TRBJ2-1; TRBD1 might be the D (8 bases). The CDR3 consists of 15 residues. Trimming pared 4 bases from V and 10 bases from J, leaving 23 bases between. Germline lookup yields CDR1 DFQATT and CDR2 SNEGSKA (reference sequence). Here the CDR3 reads CSAMERDRLDWEQFF. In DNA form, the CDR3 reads TGCAGTGCTATGGAGCGGGACAGGCTGGATTGGGAGCAGTTCTTC.

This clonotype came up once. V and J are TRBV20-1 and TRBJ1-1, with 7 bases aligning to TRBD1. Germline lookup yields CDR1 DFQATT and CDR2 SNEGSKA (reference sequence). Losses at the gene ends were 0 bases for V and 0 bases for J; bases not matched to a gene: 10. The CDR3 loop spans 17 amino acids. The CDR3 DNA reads TGCAGTGCTAGAGATCTCGGCAGGGGGGTTATGAACACTGAAGCTTTCTTT. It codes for CSARDLGRGVMNTEAFF.

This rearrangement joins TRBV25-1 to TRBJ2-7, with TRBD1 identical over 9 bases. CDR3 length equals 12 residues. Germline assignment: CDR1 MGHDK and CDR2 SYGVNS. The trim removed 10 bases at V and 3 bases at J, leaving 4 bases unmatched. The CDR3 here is CATGQGGYEQYF. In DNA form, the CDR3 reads TGTGCCACGGGACAGGGAGGCTACGAGCAGTACTTC.

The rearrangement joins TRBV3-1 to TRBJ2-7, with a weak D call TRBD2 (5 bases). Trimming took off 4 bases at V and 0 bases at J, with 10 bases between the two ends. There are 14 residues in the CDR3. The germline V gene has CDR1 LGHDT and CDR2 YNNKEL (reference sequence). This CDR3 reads CASSLDWASYEQYF. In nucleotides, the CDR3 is TGTGCCAGCAGCCTGGACTGGGCCTCCTACGAGCAGTACTTC.

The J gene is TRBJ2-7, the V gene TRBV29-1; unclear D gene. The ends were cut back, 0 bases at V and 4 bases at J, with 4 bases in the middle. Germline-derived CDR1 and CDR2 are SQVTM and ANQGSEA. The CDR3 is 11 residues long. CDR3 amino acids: CSVEEEYEQYF. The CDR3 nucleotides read TGCAGCGTTGAAGAGGAATACGAGCAGTACTTC.

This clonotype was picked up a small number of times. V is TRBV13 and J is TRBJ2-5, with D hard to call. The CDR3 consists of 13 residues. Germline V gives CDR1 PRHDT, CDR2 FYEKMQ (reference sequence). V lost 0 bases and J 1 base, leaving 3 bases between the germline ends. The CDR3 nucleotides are TGTGCCAGCAGCTTAGGATCCCAAGAGACCCAGTACTTC. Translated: CASSLGSQETQYF. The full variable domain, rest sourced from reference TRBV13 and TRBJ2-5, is AAGVIQSPRHLIKEKRETATLKCYPIPRHDTVYWYQQGPGQDPQFLISFYEKMQSDKGSIPDRFSAQQFSDYHSELNMSSLELGDSALYFCASSLGSQETQYFGPGTRLLVL.

Here the CDR3 reads CASSLPGTGYTF. The CDR3 nucleotides are TGTGCCAGCAGCTTACCAGGGACTGGCTACACCTTC. The chain has TRBV7-8 and TRBJ1-2, with D perhaps TRBD1 (5 bases). Trimming removed 2 bases from V and 7 bases from J, with 8 bases in between. CDR3 size: 12 residues. Germline CDR1 SGHVS, CDR2 FQNEAQ. Filled out from reference TRBV7-8 and TRBJ1-2, the complete variable domain reads GAGVSQSPRYKVAKRGQDVALRCDPISGHVSLFWYQQALGQGPEFLTYFQNEAQLDKSGLPSDRFFAERPEGSVSTLKIQRTQQEDSAVYLCASSLPGTGYTFGSGTRLTVV.

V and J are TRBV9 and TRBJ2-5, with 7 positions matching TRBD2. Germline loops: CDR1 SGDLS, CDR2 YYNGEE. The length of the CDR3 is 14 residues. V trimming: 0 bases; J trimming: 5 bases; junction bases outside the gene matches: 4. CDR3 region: CASSVDGGSETQYF. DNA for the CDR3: TGTGCCAGCAGCGTAGACGGGGGGAGCGAGACCCAGTACTTC.

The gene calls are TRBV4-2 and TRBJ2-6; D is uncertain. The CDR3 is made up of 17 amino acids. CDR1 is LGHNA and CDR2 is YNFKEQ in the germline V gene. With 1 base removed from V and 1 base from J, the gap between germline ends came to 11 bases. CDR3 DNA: TGTGCCAGCAGCCAAGGGGAAGAGGATTCTGGGGCCAACGTCCTGACTTTC. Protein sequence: CASSQGEEDSGANVLTF.

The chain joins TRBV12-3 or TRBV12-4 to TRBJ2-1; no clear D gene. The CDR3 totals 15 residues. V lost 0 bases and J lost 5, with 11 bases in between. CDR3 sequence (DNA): TGTGCCAGCAGTTTAGCGCGCTTGGGAAACAATGAGCAGTTCTTC. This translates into CASSLARLGNNEQFF.